The source of this T cell receptor beta chain is a study of T cells in Graves' hyperthyroidism and ophthalmopathy. Study findings and constraints: The blood repertoire included most of the expanded thyroid clonotypes above 0.001. From stable hyperthyroidism, ophthalmopathy was set apart by a 13 V-J model.

RNA transcripts provided the source from which TCR beta CDR3 regions were amplified. In the first-round RT-PCR of the TCR CDR3, the HTBI primer set was used. TCRdb reprocessed the multiplex PCR reads via MiXCR and lists one record per CDR3 protein. The sample has about 110,000 distinct CDR3 sequences; approximately 15% are singletons. CDR3 length: 15 residues. Germline CDR1 is GTSNPN and CDR2 is SVGIG (reference sequence). Trimming removed 2 bases at V and 7 bases at J, with 17 bases between. Any patient presenting with uncontrolled infection, other autoimmune disease, pregnancy or lactation was left out. Roughly 10 ml of fresh peripheral blood supplied the PBMCs. This clonotype was observed at least ten times. What it recognizes is unknown.

The clonotype originates from a woman aged 45-65 years with Graves' hyperthyroidism. The V and J genes are TRBV30 and TRBJ2-2; D uncertain. Sequencing was done on a sample of blood. CDR3 nucleotides: TGTGCCTGGAGTTATGCTGTCGCAAGGCGCGGGGAGCTGTTTTTT. This encodes CAWSYAVARRGELFF. The full variable domain, its missing parts supplied by reference TRBV30 and TRBJ2-2, is SQTIHQWPATLVQPVGSPLSLECTVEGTSNPNLYWYRQAAGRGLQLLFYSVGIGQISSEVPQNLSASRPQDRQFILSSKKLLLSDSGFYLCAWSYAVARRGELFFGEGSRLTVL.